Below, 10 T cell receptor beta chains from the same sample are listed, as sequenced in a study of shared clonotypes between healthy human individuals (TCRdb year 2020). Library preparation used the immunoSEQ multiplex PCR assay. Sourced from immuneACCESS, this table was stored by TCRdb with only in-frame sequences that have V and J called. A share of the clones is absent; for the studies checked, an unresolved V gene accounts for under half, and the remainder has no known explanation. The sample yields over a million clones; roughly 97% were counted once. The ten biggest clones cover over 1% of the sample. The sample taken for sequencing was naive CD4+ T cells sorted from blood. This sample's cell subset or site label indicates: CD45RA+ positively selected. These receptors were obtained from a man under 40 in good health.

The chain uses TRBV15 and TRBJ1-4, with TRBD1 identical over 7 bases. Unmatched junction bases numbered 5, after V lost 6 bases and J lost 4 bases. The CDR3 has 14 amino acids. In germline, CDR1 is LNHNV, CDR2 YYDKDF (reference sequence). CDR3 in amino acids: CATRPTGNNEKLFF. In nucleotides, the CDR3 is TGTGCCACCAGACCGACAGGGAATAATGAAAAACTGTTTTTT.

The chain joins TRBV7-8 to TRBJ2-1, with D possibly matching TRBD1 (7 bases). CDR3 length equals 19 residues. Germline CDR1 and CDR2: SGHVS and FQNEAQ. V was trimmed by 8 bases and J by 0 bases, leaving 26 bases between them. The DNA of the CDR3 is TGTGCCAGCCGCAGAAACCAAGGACAGGAGGGTAGCTCCTACAATGAGCAGTTCTTC. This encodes CASRRNQGQEGSSYNEQFF.

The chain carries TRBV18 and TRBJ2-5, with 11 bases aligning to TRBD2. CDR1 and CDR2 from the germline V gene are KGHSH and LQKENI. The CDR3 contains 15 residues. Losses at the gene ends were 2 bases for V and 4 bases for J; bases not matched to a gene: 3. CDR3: CASSPSTSGRETQYF. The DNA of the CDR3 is TGTGCCAGCTCACCAAGTACTAGCGGGAGAGAGACCCAGTACTTC. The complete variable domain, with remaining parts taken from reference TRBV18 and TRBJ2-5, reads NAGVMQNPRHLVRRRGQEARLRCSPMKGHSHVYWYRQLPEEGLKFMVYLQKENIIDESGMPKERFSAEFPKEGPSILRIQQVVRGDSAAYFCASSPSTSGRETQYFGPGTRLLVL.

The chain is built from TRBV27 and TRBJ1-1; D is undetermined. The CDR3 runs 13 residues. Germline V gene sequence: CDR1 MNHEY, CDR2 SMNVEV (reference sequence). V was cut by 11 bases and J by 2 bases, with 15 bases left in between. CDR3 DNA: TGTGCCTCAAAAACAGAACTTAACACTGAAGCTTTCTTT. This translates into CASKTELNTEAFF.

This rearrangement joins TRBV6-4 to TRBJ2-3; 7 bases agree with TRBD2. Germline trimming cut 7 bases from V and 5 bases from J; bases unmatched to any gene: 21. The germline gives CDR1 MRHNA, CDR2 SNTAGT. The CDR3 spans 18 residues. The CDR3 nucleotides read TGTGCCAGCACCCGACCGGGGATCGGGACTACCGGCGGAGATACGCAGTATTTT. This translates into CASTRPGIGTTGGDTQYF.

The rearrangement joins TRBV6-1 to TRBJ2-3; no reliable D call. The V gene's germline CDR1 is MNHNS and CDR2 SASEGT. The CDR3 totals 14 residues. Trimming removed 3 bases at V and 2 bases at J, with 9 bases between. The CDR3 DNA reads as TGTGCCAGCAGTGATGGGCCTCACACAGATACGCAGTATTTT. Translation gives CASSDGPHTDTQYF.

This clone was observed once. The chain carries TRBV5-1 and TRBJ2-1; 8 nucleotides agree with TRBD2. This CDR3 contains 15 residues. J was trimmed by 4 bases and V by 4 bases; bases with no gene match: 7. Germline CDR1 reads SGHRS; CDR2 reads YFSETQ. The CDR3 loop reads CASSPERESYNEQFF. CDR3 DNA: TGCGCCAGCAGCCCCGAGCGGGAGTCATACAATGAGCAGTTCTTC.

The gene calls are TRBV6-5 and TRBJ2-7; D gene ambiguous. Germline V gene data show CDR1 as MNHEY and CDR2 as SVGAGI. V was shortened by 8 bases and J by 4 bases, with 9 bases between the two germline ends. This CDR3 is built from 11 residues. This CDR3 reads CASGDWYEQYF. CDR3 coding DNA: TGTGCCAGCGGCGACTGGTACGAGCAGTACTTC.

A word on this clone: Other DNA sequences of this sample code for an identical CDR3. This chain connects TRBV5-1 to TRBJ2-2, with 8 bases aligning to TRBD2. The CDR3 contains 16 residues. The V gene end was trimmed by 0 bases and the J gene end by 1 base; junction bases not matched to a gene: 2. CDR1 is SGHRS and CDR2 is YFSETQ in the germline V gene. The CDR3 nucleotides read TGCGCCAGCAGCTTGGGTCTAGCGGGGAACACCGGGGAGCTGTTTTTT. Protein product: CASSLGLAGNTGELFF.

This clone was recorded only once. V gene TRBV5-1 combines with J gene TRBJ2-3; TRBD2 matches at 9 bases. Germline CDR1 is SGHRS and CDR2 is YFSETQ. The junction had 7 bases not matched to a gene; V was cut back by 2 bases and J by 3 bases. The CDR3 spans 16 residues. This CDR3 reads CASSLGFSGSTDTQYF. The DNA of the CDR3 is TGCGCCAGCAGCTTAGGTTTTAGCGGGAGTACAGATACGCAGTATTTT.